These 6 T cell receptor beta chains originate from one sample sequenced in a study of blood T cells in healthy people across ages. Together with a sample-barcoded 5' primer, a J-beta primer mix was included in a second PCR lasting roughly 6 to 12 cycles. A single record per CDR3 protein comes from TCRdb applying MiXCR to the 5' RACE reads. The sample has about 730,000 distinct CDR3 sequences, 35% to 45% seen once. Material: blood. The receptors were gathered from a woman aged 60-75 years in good health.

The chain couples TRBV6-2 or TRBV6-3 to TRBJ2-5; TRBD2 might be the D (6 bases). Per germline, CDR1 MNHEY and CDR2 SVGEGT. This CDR3 contains 15 residues. Trimming removed 3 bases from V and 3 bases from J, with 14 bases in between. CDR3 nucleotide sequence: TGTGCCAGCAGTTATTGGGCCGTAGCGGAAGAGACCCAGTACTTC. Its protein is CASSYWAVAEETQYF.

The CDR3, as DNA: TGCAGTGCTAGAGATCAAGGGGGGACTAGCGGGATCTACGAGCAGTACTTC. Translation: CSARDQGGTSGIYEQYF. V usage is TRBV20-1 and J usage is TRBJ2-7, with TRBD2 matching over 13 bases. The germline V gene encodes CDR1 DFQATT and CDR2 SNEGSKA (reference sequence). CDR3 length: 17 residues. Trimming removed 0 bases from V and 3 bases from J; junction bases left unmatched: 8.

This clonotype was seen repeatedly, ten times or more. The chain joins TRBV11-2 to TRBJ2-7; TRBD1 agrees at 9 bases. Trimming removed 1 base from V and 4 bases from J; junction bases left unmatched: 11. This CDR3 has 17 amino acids. The V gene's germline CDR1 is SGHAT and CDR2 FQNNGV. The CDR3 here is CASSLAWSGTGMYEQYF. The CDR3 DNA reads as TGTGCCAGCAGCTTAGCCTGGTCCGGGACAGGGATGTACGAGCAGTACTTC.

The rearrangement joins TRBV28 to TRBJ2-7; 8 positions agree with TRBD1. Germline loops: CDR1 MDHEN, CDR2 SYDVKM. Unmatched junction bases numbered 7, after V lost 5 bases and J lost 1 base. The CDR3 consists of 15 residues. CDR3 amino acids: CASSHAGTGSYEQYF. Here the CDR3 DNA reads TGTGCCAGCAGTCATGCCGGGACAGGATCCTACGAGCAGTACTTC.

This clonotype was seen a few times. The chain couples TRBV24-1 to TRBJ1-6, with unresolved D. V shed 9 bases and J shed 10 bases, with 9 bases lying between them. Germline values: CDR1 KGHDR, CDR2 SFDVKD. This CDR3 contains 11 residues. CDR3 DNA sequence: TGTGCCACCGAGGTGACCTCACCCCTCCACTTT. This codes for CATEVTSPLHF.

There are many counts of this clonotype. The rearrangement uses TRBV4-3 and TRBJ2-3; tentative D call: TRBD2 (6 bases). This CDR3 is 15 amino acids long. Trimming pared 1 base from V and 1 base from J, leaving 9 bases between. CDR1 is LGHNA, CDR2 YSLEER, per germline. The CDR3 coding sequence is TGCGCCAGCAGCCAAGCGGGACTTCGCACAGATACGCAGTATTTT. This translates into CASSQAGLRTDTQYF.